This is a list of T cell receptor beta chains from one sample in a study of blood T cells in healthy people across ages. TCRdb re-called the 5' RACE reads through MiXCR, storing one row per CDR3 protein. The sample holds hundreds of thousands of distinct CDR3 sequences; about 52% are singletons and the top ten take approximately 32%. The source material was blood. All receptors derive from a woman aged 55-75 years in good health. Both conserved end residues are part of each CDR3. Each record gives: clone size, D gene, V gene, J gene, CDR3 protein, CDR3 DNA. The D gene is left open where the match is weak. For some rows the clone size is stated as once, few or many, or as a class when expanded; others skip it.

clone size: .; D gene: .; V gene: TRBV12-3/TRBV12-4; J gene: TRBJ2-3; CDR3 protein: CASSPRLVAQYF; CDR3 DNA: TGTGCCAGCAGCCCCCGACTAGTGGCGCAGTATTTT
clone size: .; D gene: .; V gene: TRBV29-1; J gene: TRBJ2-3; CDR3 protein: CSVDVKGAADTQYF; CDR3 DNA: TGCAGCGTTGATGTTAAGGGTGCGGCAGATACGCAGTATTTT
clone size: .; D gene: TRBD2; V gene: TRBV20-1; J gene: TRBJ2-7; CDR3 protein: CSARDPSGRRDEQYF; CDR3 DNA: TGCAGTGCTAGGGATCCTAGCGGGAGACGGGACGAGCAGTACTTC
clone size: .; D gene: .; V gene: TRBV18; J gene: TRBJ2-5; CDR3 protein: CASSPPPGKETQYF; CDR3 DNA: TGTGCCAGCTCGCCACCCCCGGGGAAAGAGACCCAGTACTTC
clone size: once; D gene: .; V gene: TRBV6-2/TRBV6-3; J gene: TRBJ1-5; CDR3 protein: CASRRNGWQPQHF; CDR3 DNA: TGTGCCAGCAGGAGGAATGGTTGGCAGCCCCAGCATTTT
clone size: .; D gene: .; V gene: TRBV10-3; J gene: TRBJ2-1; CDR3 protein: CAIREKTSSYNEQFF; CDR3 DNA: TGTGCCATCAGGGAAAAGACTAGCTCCTACAATGAGCAGTTCTTC
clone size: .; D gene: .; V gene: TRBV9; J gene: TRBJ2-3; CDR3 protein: CASSVDGSRTDTQYF; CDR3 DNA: TGTGCCAGCAGCGTAGACGGGAGTAGGACAGATACGCAGTATTTT
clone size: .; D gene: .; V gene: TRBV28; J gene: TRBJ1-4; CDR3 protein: CASSMAGTATNEKLFF; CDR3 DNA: TGTGCCAGCAGCATGGCGGGGACGGCAACTAATGAAAAACTGTTTTTT
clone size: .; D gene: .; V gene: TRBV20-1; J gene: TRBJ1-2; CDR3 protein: CSAPKGSGGYGYTF; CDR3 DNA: TGCAGTGCCCCCAAGGGTAGTGGGGGATATGGCTACACCTTC
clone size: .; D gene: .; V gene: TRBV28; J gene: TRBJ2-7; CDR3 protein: CASSEPGGPYEQYF; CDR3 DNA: TGTGCCAGCAGCGAGCCAGGCGGGCCCTACGAGCAGTACTTC